This entry lists 13 T cell receptor beta chains sequenced from one sample in a study of CD8 T cells in Susac syndrome. Reverse transcription used about 0.45 to 1 ug RNA and random hexamers. TCRdb reprocessed the immunoSEQ multiplex PCR reads with MiXCR, giving one entry per CDR3 protein. Among nearly 200,000 distinct CDR3 sequences listed, over 90% were seen once. The sample comprised CD4+ T cells from PBMCs. The receptors derive from a human donor with multiple sclerosis.

The rearrangement joins TRBV20-1 to TRBJ2-3; D gene ambiguous. Trimming cost V 1 base and J 4 bases, with 9 bases left between them. The CDR3 spans 13 residues. CDR1 is DFQATT and CDR2 is SNEGSKA in the germline V gene (reference sequence). CDR3 nucleotides: TGCAGTGCTAGAGGAGTTGGTCCAGATACGCAGTATTTT. It translates to CSARGVGPDTQYF.

The chain couples TRBV19 to TRBJ1-1; no clear D. This CDR3 is built from 14 residues. V lost 5 bases and J lost 3, with 13 bases in between. The germline V gene encodes CDR1 LNHDA and CDR2 SQIVND (reference sequence). The CDR3 region has the DNA TGTGCCAGTAGTGCCCGATGGTTGGACACTGAAGCTTTCTTT. This translates into CASSARWLDTEAFF.

The genes are TRBV3-1 and TRBJ1-6, with D tentatively TRBD1 (6 bases). Germline V gene lookup returns CDR1 LGHDT and CDR2 YNNKEL (reference sequence). Trimming pared 0 bases from V and 14 bases from J, leaving 23 bases between. There are 17 residues in the CDR3. CDR3 loop: CASSQDSVGGLRGALHF. The CDR3 bases are TGTGCCAGCAGCCAAGATAGCGTCGGGGGTTTGAGGGGGGCCCTCCACTTT.

The J gene is TRBJ2-1, the V gene TRBV11-2; D remains unclear. Germline V CDR1 and CDR2: SGHAT, FQNNGV. With 5 bases removed from V and 0 bases from J, the gap between germline ends came to 8 bases. The CDR3 consists of 14 residues. The CDR3 bases are TGTGCCAGCAGCCTAATGAGCTCCTACAATGAGCAGTTCTTC. This codes for CASSLMSSYNEQFF.

V and J are TRBV20-1 and TRBJ1-2; possibly TRBD1 for D (6 bases). Germline V lookup: CDR1 DFQATT, CDR2 SNEGSKA (reference sequence). Trimming removed 5 bases from V and 2 bases from J, with 15 bases in between. This CDR3 spans 14 amino acids. The CDR3 region has the DNA TGCAGTGCTCAAAGGGGGATCCCGAACTATGGCTACACCTTC. Translating it yields CSAQRGIPNYGYTF.

V and J are TRBV2 and TRBJ2-7, with 8 bases that match TRBD2. The CDR3 has 13 residues. J gave up 2 bases and V 7 bases, and 4 bases lay outside the gene matches. In germline, CDR1 is SNHLY, CDR2 FYNNEI. The DNA for the CDR3 is TGTGCCAGCAAGGAGCGGGAGACCTACGAGCAGTACTTC. Its protein product is CASKERETYEQYF.

The chain employs TRBV12-3 or TRBV12-4 and TRBJ1-1; D is uncertain. The CDR3 contains 12 residues. V was trimmed by 3 bases and J by 9 bases, leaving 11 bases between them. CDR3 sequence: CASSFPDLKAFF. For the CDR3, the DNA is TGTGCCAGCAGTTTTCCTGACCTTAAAGCTTTCTTT.

The gene calls are TRBV25-1 and TRBJ2-5, with unresolved D. This CDR3 contains 13 residues. Germline CDR1 is MGHDK and CDR2 is SYGVNS. Trimming shortened V by 4 bases and J by 0 bases, and 6 bases separated the two germline ends. This CDR3 reads CASSAGDQETQYF. CDR3 sequence (DNA): TGTGCCAGCAGTGCCGGTGACCAAGAGACCCAGTACTTC.

This chain uses TRBV12-3 or TRBV12-4 with TRBJ2-7, with no clear D. CDR3 length equals 13 residues. V was shortened by 5 bases and J by 4 bases, with 12 bases between the two germline ends. DNA of the CDR3: TGTGCCAGCAGTCTATCGACGGTTTACGAGCAGTACTTC. It codes for CASSLSTVYEQYF.

V is TRBV30 and J is TRBJ2-1; D is ambiguous. V lost 0 bases and J 9 bases, leaving 6 bases between the germline ends. The germline gives CDR1 GTSNPN, CDR2 SVGIG (reference sequence). This CDR3 has 11 residues. The CDR3 protein is CAWSVIAEQFF. The CDR3 coding sequence is TGTGCCTGGAGTGTAATCGCTGAGCAGTTCTTC. Drawing the rest from reference TRBV30 and TRBJ2-1, the complete variable domain is SQTIHQWPATLVQPVGSPLSLECTVEGTSNPNLYWYRQAAGRGLQLLFYSVGIGQISSEVPQNLSASRPQDRQFILSSKKLLLSDSGFYLCAWSVIAEQFFGPGTRLTVL.

The chain is built from TRBV20-1 and TRBJ2-3; TRBD1 matches at 7 bases. The CDR3 consists of 14 residues. Losses at the gene ends were 6 bases for V and 5 bases for J; bases not matched to a gene: 11. In germline, CDR1 is DFQATT, CDR2 SNEGSKA (reference sequence). This CDR3 reads CSAPRQGLGDTQYF. In DNA form, the CDR3 reads TGCAGTGCGCCCCGACAGGGATTGGGAGATACGCAGTATTTT.

The V gene is TRBV12-3 or TRBV12-4, the J gene TRBJ1-2, with D perhaps matching TRBD1 (6 bases). V shed 6 bases and J shed 4 bases, with 15 bases lying between them. The CDR3 covers 14 residues. The DNA of the CDR3 is TGTGCCAGCAGCCCCGGGGGGCCGGGCTATGGCTACACCTTC. It encodes CASSPGGPGYGYTF.

The chain uses TRBV5-4 and TRBJ1-2, with a possible D match to TRBD1 (5 bases). V was clipped by 0 bases and J by 6 bases, with 12 bases between them. This CDR3 has 14 residues. Looked up from germline, CDR1 is SGHNT and CDR2 is YYREEE (reference sequence). The CDR3 DNA reads as TGTGCCAGCAGCTTGGGGCAGGGAGGTCATGGCTACACCTTC. Protein product: CASSLGQGGHGYTF.